This note documents a single T cell receptor beta chain sequence. Antigen specificity is unknown. Just one base apart from a much larger clone, this may be a read error. The study, taken as a whole, reports: In terms of TCR gene usage, tumor memory CD4+ T cells clustered together with blood and lymph node memory CD4+ cells, as well as with lymph node naive CD4+ cells. Larger-cohort validation covered only one TCR beta V-J rearrangement. Tumor-infiltrating Treg TCR alpha and beta sequences overlapped most with tumor naive CD4+ T cells, then blood naive.

CD25-based Treg depletion was applied to purified naive CD4+ T cells. V was shortened by 3 bases and J by 4 bases, with 9 bases between the two germline ends. Germline CDR1 reads WNHNN; CDR2 reads SYGVQD (reference sequence). CDR3 length equals 13 residues. TCRdb reprocessed the 5' RACE reads with MiXCR, giving one entry per CDR3 protein. The sample holds a few thousand distinct CDR3 sequences; roughly 34% are singletons and the top ten take 5% to 6.5%. The clonotype comes from a female donor with breast cancer. The chain joins TRBV10-1 to TRBJ2-5, with a tentative D call TRBD2 (6 bases). Source material: naive CD4+ T cells sorted from a lymph node. Sample subset: naive CD4+ T cells, CD4+CD45RA+CD25-. CDR3 DNA sequence: TGCGCCAGCAGTGACAAGGGAGGAGAGACCCAGTACTTC. Translated, it gives CASSDKGGETQYF.